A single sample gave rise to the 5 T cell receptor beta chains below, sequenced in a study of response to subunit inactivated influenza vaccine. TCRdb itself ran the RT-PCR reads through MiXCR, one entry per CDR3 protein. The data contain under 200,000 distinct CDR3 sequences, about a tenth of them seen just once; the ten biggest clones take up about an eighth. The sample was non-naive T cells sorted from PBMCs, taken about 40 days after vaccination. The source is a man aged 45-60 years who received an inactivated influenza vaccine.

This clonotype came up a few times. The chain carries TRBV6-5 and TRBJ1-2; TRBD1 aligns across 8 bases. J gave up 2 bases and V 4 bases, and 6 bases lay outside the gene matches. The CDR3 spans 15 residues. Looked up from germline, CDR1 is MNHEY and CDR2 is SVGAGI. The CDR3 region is CASSSADRANYGYTF. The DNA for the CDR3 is TGTGCCAGCAGTTCCGCGGACAGGGCAAACTATGGCTACACCTTC.

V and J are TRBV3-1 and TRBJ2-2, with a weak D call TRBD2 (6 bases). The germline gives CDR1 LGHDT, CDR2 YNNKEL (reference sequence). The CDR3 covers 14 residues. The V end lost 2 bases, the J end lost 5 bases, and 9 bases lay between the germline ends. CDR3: CASSQFGGTGELFF. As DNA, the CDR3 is TGTGCCAGCAGCCAATTCGGGGGTACCGGGGAGCTGTTTTTT.

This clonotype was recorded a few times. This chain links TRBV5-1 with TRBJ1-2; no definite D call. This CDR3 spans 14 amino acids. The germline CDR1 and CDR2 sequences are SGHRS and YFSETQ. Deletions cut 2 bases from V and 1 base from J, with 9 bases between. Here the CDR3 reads CASSLTGNNYGYTF. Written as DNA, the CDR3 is TGCGCCAGCAGCTTAACGGGGAATAACTATGGCTACACCTTC.

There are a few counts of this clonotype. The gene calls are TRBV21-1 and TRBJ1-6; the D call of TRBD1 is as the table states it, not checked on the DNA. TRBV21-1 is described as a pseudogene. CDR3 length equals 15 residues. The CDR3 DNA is TGTGCCAGCAGCAAAGTTGGAGGACAGGGCTCACCCCTCCACTTT. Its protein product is CASSKVGGQGSPLHF.

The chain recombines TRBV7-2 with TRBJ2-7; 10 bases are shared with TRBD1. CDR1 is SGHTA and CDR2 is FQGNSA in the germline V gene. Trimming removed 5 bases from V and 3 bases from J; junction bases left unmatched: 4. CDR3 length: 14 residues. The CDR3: CASSRGTGVYEQYF. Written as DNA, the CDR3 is TGTGCCAGCAGCCGCGGGACAGGGGTCTACGAGCAGTACTTC.